This TCR beta chain was sequenced for a study of OX40 agonist ivuxolimab in advanced cancers. Overall study: Participants averaged 60 years of age (range roughly 20 to 90) and were under 90% male. Study-wide findings and caveats: The antigens recognized by the expanded peripheral T cells, that is their antigen specificity, were not determined.

Of note for this clone: Antigen unknown.

Only in-frame clones appear in the TCRdb table, and some are missing; sequencing was by immunoSEQ multiplex PCR. The sample lists roughly 60,000 clones, about 82% occurring once. CDR3 length: 14 amino acids. This receptor was taken from an adult with an advanced solid tumor such as melanoma, head and neck, liver or kidney cancer. The J gene is TRBJ2-1, the V gene TRBV21-1; whether TRBD1, the table's D call, matches the DNA was not checked. TRBV21-1 is flagged as a pseudogene. This material consisted of CD4+ or CD8+ T cells sorted from blood, taken in a trial of the OX40 agonist ivuxolimab. The CDR3 here is CASEARASYNEQFF. The CDR3 DNA follows: TGTGCCAGCGAGGCCAGGGCCTCCTACAATGAGCAGTTCTTC.